The clone carrying this T cell receptor beta chain was observed once. What it recognizes is unknown. The sample is drawn from a study of shared clonotypes between healthy human individuals. Study in general: Per donor, CD8 memory used one plate, CD8 naive used two, CD4 memory used three and CD4 naive used three. Regarding the study as a whole: Rarefaction showed that sequencing of sorted subsets was incomplete (despite large depth).

Sequencing used immunoSEQ multiplex PCR; TCRdb keeps in-frame clones, though not all of them. The table records around 550,000 clones, 90% to 97% of them present only once. Germline V CDR1 and CDR2: MNHEY, SVGAGI. This CDR3 has 13 amino acids. Deletions cut 3 bases from V and 3 bases from J, with 8 bases between. The V and J genes are TRBV6-5 and TRBJ1-2, with D possibly matching TRBD1 (5 bases). The sequenced sample consisted of naive CD4+ T cells sorted from blood. Subset here: CD45RA+ positively selected. The sequence came from a woman aged 25 to 45 in good health. DNA of the CDR3: TGTGCCAGCAGTTATCGCAGGGACTATGGCTACACCTTC. Its protein is CASSYRRDYGYTF.